This T cell receptor (beta chain) was retrieved from a study of blood T cell repertoires in COVID-19. Patients in Seattle were enrolled during active infection, then followed longitudinally. Original data processing: Amplification of reference gene primers was used by the study to estimate nucleated cell counts. Measured with immunoSEQ multiplex PCR; TCRdb has only the in-frame clones, and not every one. V, J and clone size are taken as reported in that table, and D and trimming were inferred from the DNA itself. The repertoire has 150,000 or so clones, 87% of them found once; the top ten carry about 9.4%. Germline-derived CDR1 and CDR2 are SGHNT and YENEEA. The trim removed 5 bases at V and 5 bases at J, leaving 8 bases unmatched. The CDR3 covers 15 residues.

Sequenced sample: peripheral blood. This TCR was recovered from an older woman with COVID-19, enrolled during active disease. The gene calls are TRBV11-3 and TRBJ2-1, with TRBD2 matching 8 bases. The CDR3 sequence: CASSPTSGGNNEQFF. CDR3 DNA sequence: TGTGCCAGCAGCCCCACTAGCGGTGGCAACAATGAGCAGTTCTTC. Complete variable domain (other parts from reference TRBV11-3 and TRBJ2-1): EAGVVQSPRYKIIEKKQPVAFWCNPISGHNTLYWYLQNLGQGPELLIRYENEEAVDDSQLPKDRFSAERLKGVDSTLKIQPAELGDSAVYLCASSPTSGGNNEQFFGPGTRLTVL.